The 18 T cell receptor beta chains below all came from one sample that was sequenced in a study of blood T cell repertoires in COVID-19. Repertoires were generated with immunoSEQ multiplex PCR, while TCRdb's copy carries only in-frame clones and drops some. The table lists 250,000 to 350,000 clones, roughly nine tenths of them singletons. What was sequenced was PBMCs or T cells enriched from blood (not recorded which). The receptors shown here come from a woman under 30 who had recovered from COVID-19.

This clone was counted a single time. This chain links TRBV7-2 with TRBJ2-7; tentative D call: TRBD2 (5 bases). CDR1 is SGHTA, CDR2 FQGNSA, per germline. The CDR3 sequence is 13 residues long. The germline V and J ends were trimmed by 4 bases and 6 bases, with 13 bases remaining between them. The CDR3 nucleotides read TGTGCCAGCAGCTCCCCGACGCGGGTCGAGCAGTACTTC. It specifies CASSSPTRVEQYF.

The chain combines TRBV9 with TRBJ2-1; 11 nucleotides align to TRBD1. CDR1 SGDLS and CDR2 YYNGEE come from the germline V gene. The CDR3 length is 14 residues. J gave up 10 bases and V 4 bases, and 7 bases lay outside the gene matches. CDR3: CASSPGQGALEQFF. The CDR3 nucleotides are TGTGCCAGCAGCCCCGGACAGGGGGCCTTAGAGCAGTTCTTC. Full variable domain (outside the CDR3, taken from reference TRBV9 and TRBJ2-1): DSGVTQTPKHLITATGQRVTLRCSPRSGDLSVYWYQQSLDQGLQFLIQYYNGEERAKGNILERFSAQQFPDLHSELNLSSLELGDSALYFCASSPGQGALEQFFGPGTRLTVL.

This clone has just a few counts. The chain links TRBV19 to TRBJ1-1; D is uncertain. V was clipped by 8 bases and J by 2 bases, with 12 bases between them. Germline CDR1 LNHDA, CDR2 SQIVND (reference sequence). This CDR3 has 13 amino acids. CDR3 DNA sequence: TGTGCCAGTTCTACGATCTCTAACACTGAAGCTTTCTTT. Translated, it gives CASSTISNTEAFF.

The rearrangement uses TRBV2 and TRBJ1-2; D gene uncertain. CDR1 is SNHLY, CDR2 FYNNEI, per germline. V was trimmed by 4 bases and J by 8 bases, leaving 14 bases between them. The CDR3 has 13 amino acids. The CDR3 sequence is CASSVLQSEGYTF. DNA of the CDR3: TGTGCCAGCAGTGTTTTACAGAGTGAGGGCTACACCTTC.

The rearrangement uses TRBV18 and TRBJ1-1, with D possibly TRBD1 on 6 matching bases. The CDR3 has 17 residues. With 2 bases removed from V and 4 bases from J, the gap between germline ends came to 20 bases. CDR1 and CDR2 from the germline V gene are KGHSH and LQKENI. CDR3 residues: CASSPKSGALEGTEAFF. CDR3 coding DNA: TGTGCCAGCTCACCAAAATCAGGGGCGCTTGAGGGCACTGAAGCTTTCTTT.

The chain has TRBV10-3 and TRBJ1-2, with 9 bases matching TRBD1. CDR3 length equals 15 residues. The ends lost 5 bases at V and 5 bases at J; junction bases unmatched: 9. Germline CDR1 ENHRY, CDR2 SYGVKD. CDR3: CAISPHRGRGYGYTF. The DNA for the CDR3 is TGTGCCATCAGTCCACACAGGGGGCGCGGGTATGGCTACACCTTC.

This rearrangement joins TRBV2 to TRBJ1-5, with D maybe TRBD1 (6 bases). V lost 3 bases and J lost 8, with 11 bases in between. Germline V CDR1 and CDR2: SNHLY, FYNNEI. The CDR3 loop spans 13 amino acids. The CDR3 DNA reads as TGTGCCAGCAGTGAGGGACATTCAAAGCCCCAGCATTTT. Translating it yields CASSEGHSKPQHF.

V and J are TRBV5-1 and TRBJ2-2; 11 bases align to TRBD2. Trimming removed 4 bases from V and 1 base from J; junction bases left unmatched: 3. Germline V CDR1 and CDR2: SGHRS, YFSETQ. This CDR3 is 16 amino acids long. CDR3 protein: CASSPGLAGNTGELFF. CDR3 DNA: TGCGCCAGCAGCCCAGGACTAGCGGGGAACACCGGGGAGCTGTTTTTT.

The rearrangement joins TRBV9 to TRBJ1-3, with TRBD1 identical over 7 bases. Trimming at V came to 3 bases and at J to 4 bases, leaving 7 bases not matched to a gene. The V gene's germline CDR1 is SGDLS and CDR2 YYNGEE. This CDR3 is built from 15 residues. CDR3 amino acids: CASSAGTAQGNTIYF. In DNA form, the CDR3 reads TGTGCCAGCAGCGCTGGGACAGCCCAGGGAAACACCATATATTTT.

This clone was picked up a small number of times. This sequence joins TRBV18 and TRBJ1-6; TRBD1 aligns across 7 bases. CDR3 length: 14 residues. The germline CDR1 and CDR2 sequences are KGHSH and LQKENI. Trimming at V came to 6 bases and at J to 6 bases, leaving 5 bases not matched to a gene. CDR3 sequence: CASSRDSPNSPLHF. The CDR3 DNA reads TGTGCCAGCTCTAGGGACAGTCCTAATTCACCCCTCCACTTT.

The chain combines TRBV7-6 with TRBJ1-1; 8 nucleotides line up with TRBD1. With V trimmed by 5 bases and J by 0 bases, 8 bases remained unmatched. Germline lookup yields CDR1 SGHVS and CDR2 FNYEAQ. This CDR3 region has 16 residues. CDR3 DNA sequence: TGTGCCAGCAGCAACGGACAGGGCCTTATGAACACTGAAGCTTTCTTT. Residues: CASSNGQGLMNTEAFF. The full variable domain, its missing parts supplied by reference TRBV7-6 and TRBJ1-1, is GAGVSQSPRYKVTKRGQDVALRCDPISGHVSLYWYRQALGQGPEFLTYFNYEAQQDKSGLPNDRFSAERPEGSISTLTIQRTEQRDSAMYRCASSNGQGLMNTEAFFGQGTRLTVV.

The chain joins TRBV7-8 to TRBJ1-4; 11 bases align to TRBD1. The CDR3 length is 20 residues. V shed 3 bases, J shed 0 bases, and the junction held 12 bases outside the gene matches. CDR1 is SGHVS and CDR2 is FQNEAQ in the germline V gene. The CDR3 DNA is TGTGCCAGCAGCTTCTCCGGACAGGGGGCAGACCGGGCAACTAATGAAAAACTGTTTTTT. Translation gives CASSFSGQGADRATNEKLFF.

This clone was seen just once. The gene calls are TRBV7-8 and TRBJ2-1; TRBD2 aligns across 12 bases. J lost 5 bases, V lost 0 bases, and 2 bases had no gene match. The CDR3 contains 16 residues. CDR1 and CDR2 from the germline V gene are SGHVS and FQNEAQ. The CDR3 DNA sequence: TGTGCCAGCAGCTTAGCTAGACTAGCGGGGGACAATGAGCAGTTCTTC. Residues: CASSLARLAGDNEQFF.

The gene calls are TRBV28 and TRBJ1-1; 9 nucleotides match TRBD1. CDR1 is MDHEN, CDR2 SYDVKM, per germline. The J segment lost 0 bases and the V segment lost 8 bases, leaving 19 bases of the junction unmatched. The CDR3 is made up of 19 amino acids. CDR3 bases: TGTGCCAGCCGCACCTTACAGCCCGTGACAGGGGGGATGAACACTGAAGCTTTCTTT. This encodes CASRTLQPVTGGMNTEAFF.

The chain links TRBV14 to TRBJ2-7; tentative D call: TRBD1 (5 bases). The V gene lost 3 bases and the J gene lost 2 bases, with 11 bases spanning the gap. Looked up from germline, CDR1 is SGHDN and CDR2 is FVKESK. The CDR3 loop spans 14 amino acids. The CDR3 region is CASSHPARAYEQYF. The DNA for the CDR3 is TGTGCCAGCAGCCACCCGGCCAGGGCCTACGAGCAGTACTTC.

The CDR3 bases are TGTGCCAGCAGCGGACTAGCGACGAACACCGGGGAGCTGTTTTTT. This encodes CASSGLATNTGELFF. This chain uses TRBV5-4 with TRBJ2-2; 9 positions agree with TRBD2. J was trimmed by 0 bases and V by 4 bases; bases with no gene match: 1. The CDR3 is made up of 15 amino acids. Germline V gene data show CDR1 as SGHNT and CDR2 as YYREEE (reference sequence).

This chain connects TRBV28 to TRBJ2-1, with 12 bases identical to TRBD1. Germline V gene data show CDR1 as MDHEN and CDR2 as SYDVKM. With V trimmed by 4 bases and J by 8 bases, 9 bases remained unmatched. The CDR3 is made up of 16 amino acids. CDR3 protein: CASSSSGQGAGDEQFF. Written as DNA, the CDR3 is TGTGCCAGCAGTTCCTCGGGACAGGGGGCAGGGGATGAGCAGTTCTTC.

This clone has only a few counts. The chain recombines TRBV5-1 with TRBJ1-2; 10 positions match TRBD1. The CDR3 is 15 amino acids. The germline V gene has CDR1 SGHRS and CDR2 YFSETQ. V lost 4 bases, J lost 4 bases, and 7 bases stayed unmatched. In nucleotides, the CDR3 is TGCGCCAGCAGCCCGACAGGGGGCGACGTCTATGGCTACACCTTC. Translation gives CASSPTGGDVYGYTF.